Listed here are 14 T cell receptor beta chains from one sample, sequenced in a study of cytomegalovirus exposure and HLA in healthy donors. 13 Jbeta primers and 60 Vbeta primers were used for the PCR. Assay: immunoSEQ multiplex PCR; the TCRdb copy retains only in-frame clones and omits some. The sample shows roughly 75,000 clones, more than 65% of them seen only once. Sequencing used PBMCs. The source of these receptors is a man in his 70s in good health and CMV-seropositive.

The chain links TRBV5-1 to TRBJ2-2; 8 nucleotides match TRBD1. Germline CDR1 is SGHRS and CDR2 is YFSETQ. The trim removed 5 bases at V and 5 bases at J, leaving 5 bases unmatched. CDR3 length equals 14 residues. Here the CDR3 reads CASSADRVTGELFF. The CDR3 region has the DNA TGCGCCAGCAGTGCGGACAGGGTGACCGGGGAGCTGTTTTTT.

This clone was detected once. The chain has TRBV2 and TRBJ1-1, with D perhaps TRBD1 (6 bases). The germline gives CDR1 SNHLY, CDR2 FYNNEI. The ends were cut back, 6 bases at V and 0 bases at J, with 8 bases in the middle. The CDR3 is 13 residues long. Written as DNA, the CDR3 is TGTGCCAGCAGACAGGGTTTGAACACTGAAGCTTTCTTT. This sequence encodes CASRQGLNTEAFF.

The chain couples TRBV18 to TRBJ2-6; D gene unclear. Germline V gives CDR1 KGHSH, CDR2 LQKENI. This CDR3 contains 16 residues. The V gene lost 3 bases and the J gene lost 0 bases, with 9 bases spanning the gap. CDR3 amino acids: CASSPRINSGANVLTF. CDR3 coding DNA: TGTGCCAGCTCACCGCGGATCAACTCTGGGGCCAACGTCCTGACTTTC.

The chain couples TRBV7-9 to TRBJ2-7; 11 bases line up with TRBD1. CDR1 and CDR2 (germline): SEHNR, FQNEAQ (reference sequence). The V and J ends lost 0 bases and 6 bases, in that order; junction bases with no gene match: 16. CDR3 size: 19 residues. CDR3 DNA sequence: TGTGCCAGCAGCTTAGCTAGGACAGGGGGCGGAGAGGTAGGAAGCGAGCAGTACTTC. It is translated as CASSLARTGGGEVGSEQYF.

The rearrangement joins TRBV15 to TRBJ2-7; 8 bases line up with TRBD1. The CDR3 has 15 amino acids. V dropped 5 bases and J dropped 2; count of bases not matched to a gene: 8. Germline assignment: CDR1 LNHNV and CDR2 YYDKDF (reference sequence). The CDR3 spells CATSGRDRKPYEQYF. The CDR3 DNA reads TGTGCCACCAGCGGCCGGGACAGGAAACCCTACGAGCAGTACTTC.

This sequence joins TRBV18 and TRBJ2-1; D gene ambiguous. CDR3 length: 12 residues. V was shortened by 5 bases and J by 5 bases, with 7 bases between the two germline ends. Germline loops: CDR1 KGHSH, CDR2 LQKENI. CDR3 sequence: CASSYFNNEQFF. CDR3 nucleotides: TGTGCCAGCTCATACTTCAACAATGAGCAGTTCTTC.

The chain links TRBV6-5 to TRBJ2-3, with D maybe TRBD2 (7 bases). V lost 0 bases to trimming and J lost 4 bases, with 11 bases between them. The CDR3 length is 15 residues. The germline V gene encodes CDR1 MNHEY and CDR2 SVGAGI. The DNA of the CDR3 is TGTGCCAGCAGTTACTCGGGGGCGGGAGCAGATACGCAGTATTTT. Protein product: CASSYSGAGADTQYF.

The chain recombines TRBV19 with TRBJ1-1, with TRBD1 matching 12 bases. The CDR3 has 15 amino acids. The ends lost 4 bases at V and 7 bases at J; junction bases unmatched: 7. Germline CDR1 LNHDA, CDR2 SQIVND (reference sequence). The CDR3 reads CASSRAGTGGVEAFF. CDR3 bases: TGTGCCAGTAGTAGGGCCGGGACAGGGGGCGTTGAAGCTTTCTTT.

This rearrangement joins TRBV7-9 to TRBJ2-1; the D gene is possibly TRBD1 (6 bases). In germline, CDR1 is SEHNR, CDR2 FQNEAQ (reference sequence). The CDR3 spans 15 residues. Trimming removed 0 bases from V and 0 bases from J, with 6 bases in between. The CDR3 coding sequence is TGTGCCAGCAGCTTAGCGGGGGCCTCCTACAATGAGCAGTTCTTC. This translates into CASSLAGASYNEQFF.

For the CDR3, the DNA is TGTGCCAGCAGCTCGGACCCCGGGACAGTTAAATTCTATGGCTACACCTTC. This gives the protein CASSSDPGTVKFYGYTF. The V gene is TRBV7-8, the J gene TRBJ1-2, with TRBD1 identical over 7 bases. The trim removed 4 bases at V and 4 bases at J, leaving 15 bases unmatched. The germline gives CDR1 SGHVS, CDR2 FQNEAQ. This CDR3 contains 17 residues.

The gene calls are TRBV5-1 and TRBJ1-4, with D tentatively TRBD1 (6 bases). The germline V gene encodes CDR1 SGHRS and CDR2 YFSETQ. The CDR3 has 16 residues. The V end lost 1 base, the J end lost 8 bases, and 18 bases lay between the germline ends. CDR3 DNA sequence: TGCGCCAGCAGCTTGACTGGAGGACAGCTGGAAGAAAAACTGTTTTTT. Encoded protein: CASSLTGGQLEEKLFF.

The chain carries TRBV19 and TRBJ1-5; D is unresolved. V dropped 5 bases and J dropped 2 bases, with 10 bases sitting between them. Germline loops: CDR1 LNHDA, CDR2 SQIVND (reference sequence). The CDR3 has 14 amino acids. The CDR3: CASSAEQGNQPQHF. The CDR3 nucleotides are TGTGCCAGTAGTGCCGAGCAAGGCAATCAGCCCCAGCATTTT.

This clone was seen a few times. V is TRBV7-3 and J is TRBJ2-3; no definite D call. Germline-derived CDR1 and CDR2 are SGHTA and FQGTGA. V lost 6 bases, J lost 0 bases, and 13 bases lay in between. This CDR3 has 15 residues. CDR3 DNA sequence: TGTGCCAGCAGTCCTCGACTTTCTAGCACAGATACGCAGTATTTT. Translation gives CASSPRLSSTDTQYF.

The count of this clone is one. The rearrangement joins TRBV4-1 to TRBJ2-5; D unresolved. The CDR3 has 14 residues. Trimming removed 0 bases at V and 5 bases at J, with 10 bases between. CDR1 MGHRA and CDR2 YSYEKL come from the germline V gene. In DNA form, the CDR3 reads TGCGCCAGCAGCCAAGATTGGGCTACGGAGACCCAGTACTTC. This sequence encodes CASSQDWATETQYF.